The rows below give T cell receptor beta chains drawn from one sample of a study of CD8 T cells in ankylosing spondylitis. TCRdb re-called the 5' RACE reads with MiXCR, one entry per CDR3 protein. Of under 300,000 distinct CDR3 sequences in the sample, about 20% were seen once. The sequencing sample was made of blood, either unsorted or a sorted T cell fraction (not recorded which). The receptors shown here come from a male donor with ankylosing spondylitis or in good health (not recorded which). Each CDR3 is given with its conserved first and last residue. Each record gives: clone size, V gene, J gene, D gene, CDR3 DNA, CDR3 protein. D genes are given only for firm matches. The size entry is marked missing in some rows and otherwise reads once, few, many or a size class.

>-|TRBV6-2/TRBV6-3|TRBJ2-2|-
TGTGCCAGCAGTTTATTAGCAATTCACCCCGGGGAGCTGTTTTTT
CASSLLAIHPGELFF
>few|TRBV20-1|TRBJ2-3|TRBD2
TGCAGTGCTAGTTCTCCCCCGACAGGTCCCCCAGGACTAGCGGTCTTGCAGTATACGCAGTATTTT
CSASSPPTGPPGLAVLQYTQYF
>-|TRBV4-1|TRBJ2-5|-
TGCGCCAGCAGCCAAGGCTTACTCCAAGAGACCCAGTACTTC
CASSQGLLQETQYF
>many|TRBV4-1|TRBJ2-3|-
TGCGCCAGCAGCCAAGATCTGGCGGGGCCCACAGATACGCAGTATTTT
CASSQDLAGPTDTQYF
>-|TRBV12-3/TRBV12-4|TRBJ2-7|-
TGTGCCAGCAGTCCTGACAACCCCTACGAGCAGTACTTC
CASSPDNPYEQYF
>-|TRBV3-1|TRBJ2-5|-
TGTGCCAGCAGCCAAGGCCCGGGAGAAGCAGAGACCCAGTACTTC
CASSQGPGEAETQYF
>-|TRBV29-1|TRBJ2-1|TRBD1
TGCAGCGTGGCCGGGACAGGGGGCCGGAATGAGCAGTTCTTC
CSVAGTGGRNEQFF
>few|TRBV6-4|TRBJ2-3|TRBD2
TGTGCCAGCAGTGACGGGACTAGCGGGAGTCTAGATACGCAGTATTTT
CASSDGTSGSLDTQYF
>many|TRBV9|TRBJ2-1|-
TGTGCCAGCAACAGTGGAGGGCCGAATGAGCAGTTCTTC
CASNSGGPNEQFF
>few|TRBV9|TRBJ2-1|TRBD2
TGTGCCAGCAGCGCGCTGCTAGCGGGAGTAGGAAATGAGCAGTTCTTC
CASSALLAGVGNEQFF
>few|TRBV6-5|TRBJ1-6|-
TGTGCCAGCAGTTACAAACAGGAGAATAATTCACCCCTCCACTTT
CASSYKQENNSPLHF
>few|TRBV9|TRBJ2-1|-
TGTGCCAGCAGCGTAGTGCCTGGGGGTGGCAGCTCCTACAATGAGCAGTTCTTC
CASSVVPGGGSSYNEQFF
>-|TRBV12-3/TRBV12-4|TRBJ1-1|TRBD1
TGTGCCAGCAGTTCGACTACAGGGGAAAACACTGAAGCTTTCTTT
CASSSTTGENTEAFF
>-|TRBV5-8|TRBJ2-1|-
TGTGCCAGCAGCGTCACAGGTTTTTCCTACAATGAGCAGTTCTTC
CASSVTGFSYNEQFF
>few|TRBV20-1|TRBJ2-3|-
TGCAGTGCTAGCGAGGATACGCAGTATTTT
CSASEDTQYF
>few|TRBV27|TRBJ2-7|-
TGTGCCAGCGGAGCGGCCCCGGGACCCTACGAGCAGTACTTC
CASGAAPGPYEQYF
>-|TRBV12-3/TRBV12-4|TRBJ2-4|-
TGTGCCAGCACCATGACGGTTCTAGCCAAAAACATTCAGTACTTC
CASTMTVLAKNIQYF
>-|TRBV20-1|TRBJ2-1|TRBD2
TGCAGTGCTAATAGACTAGCGGGAGGGCAATACAATGAGCAGTTCTTC
CSANRLAGGQYNEQFF
>few|TRBV5-6|TRBJ1-5|-
TGTGCCAGCAGCCTGACACCACAGAGCAATCAGCCCCAGCATTTT
CASSLTPQSNQPQHF
>-|TRBV12-3/TRBV12-4|TRBJ2-1|-
TGTGCCAGCAGCCTCATCCTGGGGGACGAGCAGTTCTTC
CASSLILGDEQFF
>few|TRBV11-2|TRBJ2-3|-
TGTGCCAGCAGCTTAGGCGTGGGAGAAAGAGATACGCAGTATTTT
CASSLGVGERDTQYF
>many|TRBV12-3/TRBV12-4|TRBJ2-7|TRBD2
TGTGCCAGCAGTTTCGGGGGGGCTAATTACGAGCAGTACTTC
CASSFGGANYEQYF
>-|TRBV7-6|TRBJ2-5|TRBD2
TGTGCCAGCAGCGCCGGACTAGCGGGAGAATTGACAGTACGAGAGACCCAGTACTTC
CASSAGLAGELTVRETQYF
>few|TRBV4-2|TRBJ1-6|-
TGTGCCAGCAGCCAAGCAGATGGCGGCCTCCACTTT
CASSQADGGLHF